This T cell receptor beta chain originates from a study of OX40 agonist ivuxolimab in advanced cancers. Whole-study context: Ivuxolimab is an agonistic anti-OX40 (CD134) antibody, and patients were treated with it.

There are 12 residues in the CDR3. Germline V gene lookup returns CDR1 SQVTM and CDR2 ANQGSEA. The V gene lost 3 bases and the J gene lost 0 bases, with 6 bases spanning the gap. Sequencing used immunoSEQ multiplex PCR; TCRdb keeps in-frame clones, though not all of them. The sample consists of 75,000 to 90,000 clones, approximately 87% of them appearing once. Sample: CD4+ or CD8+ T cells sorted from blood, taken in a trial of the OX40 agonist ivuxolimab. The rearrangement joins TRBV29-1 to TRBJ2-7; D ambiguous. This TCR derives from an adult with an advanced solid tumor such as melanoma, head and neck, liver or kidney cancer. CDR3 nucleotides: TGCAGCGTTGATGGAAGCTCCTACGAGCAGTACTTC. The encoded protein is CSVDGSSYEQYF.